These 28 T cell receptor beta chains originate from one sample sequenced in a study of metastatic and nonmetastatic thyroid tumors. TCRdb redid the clone calls on the PCR reads using MiXCR. The repertoire holds 35,000 to 40,000 clones, 25% to 30% seen once, with about 8.9% in the top ten. The entire patient cohort was treatment-naive prior to thyroid surgery. Specimen: blood. These receptors all stem from a female donor with papillary thyroid cancer or a benign thyroid nodule (not recorded which). Some clones in this sample may be carry-over from other donors' samples.

This clone was counted at least ten times. The chain has TRBV3-1 and TRBJ2-1, with 10 bases aligning to TRBD2. The CDR3 length is 13 residues. The V gene's germline CDR1 is LGHDT and CDR2 YNNKEL (reference sequence). V gave up 2 bases and J gave up 15 bases; unmatched junction bases: 7. The CDR3 sequence is CASSQTSSGGWFF. For the CDR3, the DNA is TGTGCCAGCAGCCAAACCTCTAGCGGGGGTTGGTTCTTC.

For this clone: One junction end does not reproduce the germline sequence, and a read error may be involved. The gene calls are TRBV27 and TRBJ2-5, with D tentatively TRBD2 (5 bases). CDR1 MNHEY and CDR2 SMNVEV come from the germline V gene (reference sequence). This CDR3 has 14 residues. The CDR3 sequence is CASSLRAREENQYF. The CDR3 DNA sequence: TGTGCCAGCAGTTTACGCGCGAGGGAAGAGAACCAGTACTTC.

This clone has ten or more counts. For the CDR3, the DNA is TGCGCCAGCAGCTTGGAGGGGGGCGGAAACACCATATATTTT. It translates to CASSLEGGGNTIYF. The V call is TRBV5-1, the J call TRBJ1-3, with a possible D match to TRBD1 (6 bases). V shed 0 bases and J shed 4 bases, with 8 bases lying between them. Germline CDR1 and CDR2: SGHRS and YFSETQ. This CDR3 is 14 amino acids long. The variable domain in full, completed from reference TRBV5-1 and TRBJ1-3, reads KAGVTQTPRYLIKTRGQQVTLSCSPISGHRSVSWYQQTPGQGLQFLFEYFSETQRNKGNFPGRFSGRQFSNSRSEMNVSTLELGDSALYLCASSLEGGGNTIYFGEGSWLTVV.

The J gene is TRBJ1-2, the V gene TRBV27, with 9 bases lining up with TRBD1. Germline loops: CDR1 MNHEY, CDR2 SMNVEV (reference sequence). Unmatched junction bases numbered 8, after V lost 5 bases and J lost 7 bases. This CDR3 has 14 amino acids. The chain's CDR3 is CASSPADRGGGYTF. CDR3 coding DNA: TGTGCCAGCAGTCCAGCGGACAGGGGAGGTGGCTACACCTTC.

This clone was counted at least ten times. V is TRBV20-1 and J is TRBJ2-3; TRBD2 aligns across 8 bases. This CDR3 is 15 amino acids long. V was pared by 0 bases and J by 3 bases, with 5 bases of the junction left unmatched. Germline V gene data show CDR1 as DFQATT and CDR2 as SNEGSKA (reference sequence). Written as DNA, the CDR3 is TGCAGTGCTAGAGATTTGCGGGGGGCAACAGATACGCAGTATTTT. Translating it yields CSARDLRGATDTQYF.

The chain employs TRBV3-1 and TRBJ2-3, with 14 nucleotides matching TRBD2. The CDR3 consists of 18 residues. Germline V lookup: CDR1 LGHDT, CDR2 YNNKEL (reference sequence). V gave up 1 base and J gave up 8 bases; unmatched junction bases: 11. CDR3 coding DNA: TGTGCCAGCAGCCAAGGAGGAAACTTAGGACTAGCGGGAGGTACGCAGTATTTT. This gives the protein CASSQGGNLGLAGGTQYF.

This clone has only a few counts. The chain uses TRBV28 and TRBJ2-7, with D perhaps given as TRBD1 or TRBD2 (6 bases each). V lost 8 bases and J lost 9, with 23 bases in between. The CDR3 covers 14 residues. The germline V gene has CDR1 MDHEN and CDR2 SYDVKM. The CDR3 region is CASHPPPEGGVQYF. The CDR3 DNA sequence: TGTGCCAGCCACCCCCCCCCGGAGGGGGGAGTGCAGTACTTC.

This clone was detected many times. The rearrangement links TRBV2 to TRBJ2-1; TRBD2 matches at 12 bases. Trimming removed 8 bases from V and 14 bases from J; junction bases left unmatched: 13. The germline gives CDR1 SNHLY, CDR2 FYNNEI. This CDR3 comprises 14 residues. CDR3 nucleotide sequence: TGTGCCAGCGTGCCCCCTAGCGGGAGGGACTGGGAGTTCTTC. This codes for CASVPPSGRDWEFF.

V gene TRBV11-1 combines with J gene TRBJ2-1; 7 nucleotides agree with TRBD1. In germline, CDR1 is SGHAT, CDR2 FQDESV (reference sequence). The CDR3 consists of 15 residues. The V segment lost 1 base and the J segment 3 bases; nucleotides outside the gene matches: 3. The CDR3: CASSLVGTDYNEQFF. The CDR3 nucleotides are TGTGCCAGCAGCTTAGTTGGGACAGACTACAATGAGCAGTTCTTC.

The rearrangement joins TRBV20-1 to TRBJ2-7; no reliable D call. Trimming pared 1 base from V and 3 bases from J, leaving 13 bases between. The CDR3 consists of 14 residues. Germline CDR1 is DFQATT and CDR2 is SNEGSKA (reference sequence). In nucleotides, the CDR3 is TGCAGTGCTAGAGTAGTGGGCCTCGGCTACGAGCAGTACTTC. Its translation is CSARVVGLGYEQYF.

The rearrangement joins TRBV6-1 to TRBJ1-1; possibly TRBD1 for D (5 bases). Trimming left V 5 bases short and J 0 bases short, with 13 bases between. CDR1 is MNHNS and CDR2 is SASEGT in the germline V gene. The CDR3 length is 15 residues. CDR3 coding DNA: TGTGCCAGCAGTCTAGGGACCCTGCTGAACACTGAAGCTTTCTTT. This codes for CASSLGTLLNTEAFF.

The chain uses TRBV12-3 or TRBV12-4 and TRBJ2-2, with 7 bases identical to TRBD1. V dropped 8 bases and J dropped 5; count of bases not matched to a gene: 17. The CDR3 length is 17 residues. This chain's CDR3 is CASCTDRWNRKTGELFF. CDR3 coding DNA: TGTGCCAGCTGTACGGACAGGTGGAATAGAAAGACCGGGGAGCTGTTTTTT.

There are many counts of this clone. The chain combines TRBV5-1 with TRBJ2-3; 11 nucleotides agree with TRBD2. The CDR3 runs 16 residues. Germline V gene sequence: CDR1 SGHRS, CDR2 YFSETQ. J gave up 10 bases and V 0 bases, and 10 bases lay outside the gene matches. CDR3 nucleotides: TGCGCCAGCAGCTTGGCCGTAGCGGGGGGGCGTGGCGCGCAGTATTTT. Translated, it gives CASSLAVAGGRGAQYF. Together with reference TRBV5-1 and TRBJ2-3, the CDR3 gives the full variable domain: KAGVTQTPRYLIKTRGQQVTLSCSPISGHRSVSWYQQTPGQGLQFLFEYFSETQRNKGNFPGRFSGRQFSNSRSEMNVSTLELGDSALYLCASSLAVAGGRGAQYFGPGTRLTVL.

J is TRBJ1-2 and V is TRBV14; maybe TRBD1 (5 bases). Between the trimmed V and J ends, which lost 7 bases and 1 base, there was a span of 13 bases. The CDR3 length is 14 residues. Germline CDR1 and CDR2: SGHDN and FVKESK. Written as DNA, the CDR3 is TGTGCCAGCATTGCACAGGTCCATAACTATGGCTACACCTTC. Its translation: CASIAQVHNYGYTF.

This clone occurred many times. The rearrangement uses TRBV24-1 and TRBJ2-1; 9 bases are a match to TRBD1. After removal of 0 bases from V and 9 bases from J, the junction contained 14 bases not matched to a gene. From germline, CDR1 is KGHDR and CDR2 SFDVKD. The CDR3 totals 18 residues. CDR3 nucleotide sequence: TGTGCCACCAGTGATTTGTCGGGGACAGGGTCCCCACACGGTGAGCAGTTCTTC. This codes for CATSDLSGTGSPHGEQFF.

Comment on this clone: At one end the junction does not follow the germline gene, possibly because of a read error. This chain links TRBV9 with TRBJ1-3; no clear D. Germline V gene data show CDR1 as SGDLS and CDR2 as YYNGEE. The length of the CDR3 is 15 residues. The CDR3 here is CASSVQDGSVNTIYF. The CDR3 nucleotides are TGTGCCAGCAGCGTCCAGGATGGCTCTGTAAACACCATATATTTT.

The table lists this clone with many counts. J is TRBJ2-7 and V is TRBV20-1; 8 bases are shared with TRBD2. This CDR3 spans 15 amino acids. V trimming: 0 bases; J trimming: 2 bases; junction bases outside the gene matches: 6. Germline V gives CDR1 DFQATT, CDR2 SNEGSKA (reference sequence). CDR3 residues: CSAREAASGPYEQYF. For the CDR3, the DNA is TGCAGTGCTAGAGAGGCGGCTAGCGGGCCCTACGAGCAGTACTTC.

This clone has a count of ten or more. V usage is TRBV4-1 and J usage is TRBJ2-2, with a possible D match to TRBD2 (6 bases). The length of the CDR3 is 16 residues. CDR1 and CDR2 (germline): MGHRA, YSYEKL. V was pared by 6 bases and J by 2 bases, with 16 bases between. The CDR3 loop is CASRQSTSFNTGELFF. The CDR3 DNA follows: TGCGCCAGCAGACAAAGTACTAGCTTTAACACCGGGGAGCTGTTTTTT.

This clone was counted only a few times. The gene calls are TRBV4-2 and TRBJ2-2, with 11 positions matching TRBD2. This CDR3 region has 18 residues. From germline, CDR1 is LGHNA and CDR2 YNFKEQ. Unmatched junction bases numbered 7, after V lost 4 bases and J lost 0 bases. The chain's CDR3 is CASSPRLAGGTNTGELFF. The DNA for the CDR3 is TGTGCCAGCAGCCCCCGGCTAGCGGGAGGAACGAACACCGGGGAGCTGTTTTTT.

This clone was seen many times. The J gene is TRBJ2-1, the V gene TRBV5-1; D is possibly TRBD2 (6 bases). V lost 4 bases, J lost 6 bases, and 14 bases lay in between. The CDR3 has 14 residues. Germline CDR1 reads SGHRS; CDR2 reads YFSETQ. In DNA, the CDR3 is TGCGCCAGCAGCACAGCGGGTGGCGGCAATGAGCAGTTCTTC. Translating it yields CASSTAGGGNEQFF.

The sample holds many counts of this clone. The rearrangement joins TRBV7-2 to TRBJ2-5; D perhaps matches TRBD1 (7 bases). Germline assignment: CDR1 SGHTA and CDR2 FQGNSA. This CDR3 has 15 residues. Deletions cut 4 bases from V and 5 bases from J, with 17 bases between. CDR3 bases: TGTGCCAGCAGCTCCCGGGACTTCAGGGGGGAGACCCAGTACTTC. It encodes CASSSRDFRGETQYF.

This chain connects TRBV7-2 to TRBJ2-2, with D unresolved. Germline CDR1 reads SGHTA; CDR2 reads FQGNSA. The CDR3 extends over 14 amino acids. The germline V and J ends were trimmed by 6 bases and 7 bases, with 15 bases remaining between them. The CDR3 spells CASSPVGYIGELFF. CDR3 nucleotides: TGTGCCAGCAGTCCCGTGGGGTACATCGGGGAGCTGTTTTTT.

There are many counts of this clone. The J gene is TRBJ1-6, the V gene TRBV12-3 or TRBV12-4; no firm D call. This CDR3 has 15 residues. V was cut by 5 bases and J by 6 bases, with 14 bases left in between. CDR3: CASSQRGNFNSPLHF. DNA for the CDR3: TGTGCCAGCAGTCAGAGAGGGAATTTTAATTCACCCCTCCACTTT.

This CDR3 reads CASSPVPSRGNSYEQYF. The CDR3 DNA follows: TGTGCCAGCTCACCAGTCCCCTCGCGGGGGAACTCCTACGAGCAGTACTTC. The rearrangement joins TRBV18 to TRBJ2-7; 7 nucleotides line up with TRBD2. V lost 2 bases and J lost 0; bases outside the gene matches: 10. CDR1 KGHSH and CDR2 LQKENI come from the germline V gene. The CDR3 sequence is 17 residues long.

J is TRBJ1-2 and V is TRBV14; a possible D gene is TRBD1 (5 bases). CDR1 SGHDN and CDR2 FVKESK come from the germline V gene. The CDR3 sequence is 17 residues long. Trimming took off 1 base at V and 3 bases at J, with 18 bases between the two ends. CDR3 DNA sequence: TGTGCCAGCAGCCAAGCATACGGACATTCGACGCACTATGGCTACACCTTC. This codes for CASSQAYGHSTHYGYTF.

In its sample, this clone was seen many times. J is TRBJ1-2 and V is TRBV3-1, with a tentative D call TRBD1 (6 bases). The CDR3 spans 16 residues. Trimming took off 5 bases at V and 0 bases at J, with 16 bases between the two ends. The germline V gene has CDR1 LGHDT and CDR2 YNNKEL (reference sequence). For the CDR3, the DNA is TGTGCCAGCAGCTCCCGCCTTCAGGGGACTAACTATGGCTACACCTTC. It encodes CASSSRLQGTNYGYTF.

This clone appeared many times. The chain has TRBV7-2 and TRBJ1-6; D is ambiguous. This CDR3 contains 15 residues. Germline CDR1 reads SGHTA; CDR2 reads FQGNSA. The germline V and J ends were trimmed by 1 base and 7 bases, with 11 bases remaining between them. CDR3 DNA: TGTGCCAGCAGCTTAGGTTCTTGGATAAATTCACCCCTCCACTTT. Translation gives CASSLGSWINSPLHF.

This clone was observed a handful of times. The chain joins TRBV20-1 to TRBJ1-2; possibly TRBD1 for D (5 bases). Trimming removed 4 bases from V and 8 bases from J, with 20 bases in between. The V gene's germline CDR1 is DFQATT and CDR2 SNEGSKA (reference sequence). This CDR3 is 14 amino acids long. CDR3 protein: CSATKDSTPGGYTF. As DNA, the CDR3 is TGCAGTGCTACCAAAGACAGTACCCCGGGGGGCTACACCTTC.